The clone carrying this TCR beta chain was counted between two and nine times. The germline V gene encodes CDR1 KGHDR and CDR2 SFDVKD. Between the trimmed V and J ends, which lost 4 bases and 7 bases, there was a span of 18 bases. The length of the CDR3 is 15 residues. The sample is drawn from a study of molecular identifiers for immune sequencing clone quantification. As for the study in general: Five aliquots were made in replicates from the RNA of roughly 20,000 or 100,000 naive CD8 cells, and four were sequenced.

MiXCR, run by TCRdb on the PCR reads, gives a single entry per CDR3 protein. The data show about 640,000 distinct CDR3 sequences, less than 20% seen once. Sequencing was carried out using naive CD8+ T cells from blood, with Jurkat cell RNA spiked in. Described subset: FACS-sorted CD8+CD4-CCR7+CD45RA+ naive T cells. J is TRBJ2-5 and V is TRBV24-1; D possibly corresponds to TRBD1 (6 bases). This TCR was recovered from a human donor in good health. Some libraries in this study had Jurkat cell RNA spiked in. The CDR3 reads CATSERQAGSGTQYF. The CDR3 bases are TGTGCCACCAGTGAACGACAGGCCGGCAGTGGGACCCAGTACTTC.